Below, 10 T cell receptor beta chains from the same sample are listed, as sequenced in a study of T cell responses to AZD1222 COVID-19 vaccine. Only in-frame clones appear in the TCRdb table, and some are missing; sequencing was by immunoSEQ multiplex PCR. The sample yields approximately 180,000 clones, around nine tenths seen once. This material consisted of peripheral blood, taken 28 days after the second AZD1222 dose. All receptors derive from an adult who received the AZD1222 COVID-19 vaccine.

In this sample, this clone turned up once. The DNA of the CDR3 is TGTGCCAGCAGCATAGGGGACAGCCCCACTGTCACAGATACGCAGTATTTT. Encoded protein: CASSIGDSPTVTDTQYF. The J gene is TRBJ2-3, the V gene TRBV9; 7 nucleotides agree with TRBD1. This CDR3 region has 17 residues. Germline trimming cut 4 bases from V and 2 bases from J; bases unmatched to any gene: 13. Germline V CDR1 and CDR2: SGDLS, YYNGEE.

The chain links TRBV7-9 to TRBJ2-7; 7 bases agree with TRBD1. Per germline, CDR1 SEHNR and CDR2 FQNEAQ (reference sequence). The CDR3 loop spans 17 amino acids. Losses at the gene ends were 5 bases for V and 0 bases for J; bases not matched to a gene: 13. Here the CDR3 DNA reads TGTGCCAGCAGCCCTCCTGCCTGGGGGACAGACTCCTACGAGCAGTACTTC. Its protein product is CASSPPAWGTDSYEQYF.

A word on this clone: One end of the junction is discordant with germline, which a read error may explain. The chain links TRBV7-7 to TRBJ2-2; D remains ambiguous. This CDR3 is built from 13 residues. Germline lookup yields CDR1 SSHAT and CDR2 FNYEAQ (reference sequence). This chain's CDR3 is CASSLENTGELFF. CDR3 nucleotide sequence: TGTGCTAGCAGTTTGGAAAACACCGGGGAGCTGTTTTTT.

The V and J genes are TRBV10-3 and TRBJ2-3; D is perhaps TRBD1 (6 bases). The CDR3 covers 16 residues. Between the trimmed V and J ends, which lost 3 bases and 6 bases, there was a span of 19 bases. The V gene's germline CDR1 is ENHRY and CDR2 SYGVKD. The CDR3 sequence: CAISDEGQPHGDTQYF. The CDR3 coding sequence is TGTGCCATCAGTGATGAAGGACAGCCTCACGGGGATACGCAGTATTTT.

This clone has only a few counts. The rearrangement links TRBV15 to TRBJ2-3; D is perhaps TRBD2 (5 bases). The CDR3 is made up of 16 amino acids. Germline V CDR1 and CDR2: LNHNV, YYDKDF (reference sequence). The V and J ends lost 5 bases and 0 bases respectively, with 15 bases between them. The CDR3 is CATSPDRGGSTDTQYF. Here the CDR3 DNA reads TGTGCCACCAGCCCTGACCGGGGTGGCAGCACAGATACGCAGTATTTT.

The chain has TRBV7-9 and TRBJ2-7; 8 bases line up with TRBD1. The CDR3 consists of 16 residues. Germline CDR1 is SEHNR and CDR2 is FQNEAQ (reference sequence). J gave up 2 bases and V 2 bases, and 8 bases lay outside the gene matches. CDR3 nucleotides: TGTGCCAGCAGCTTATGGGGCAGGGGGCTGCCCTACGAGCAGTACTTC. This codes for CASSLWGRGLPYEQYF.

The V gene is TRBV2, the J gene TRBJ1-4, with a weak D call TRBD1 (6 bases). The germline V gene has CDR1 SNHLY and CDR2 FYNNEI. V shed 3 bases and J shed 5 bases, with 10 bases lying between them. CDR3 length equals 14 residues. CDR3 in amino acids: CASSDGGRNEKLFF. The DNA of the CDR3 is TGTGCCAGCAGTGATGGGGGCAGAAATGAAAAACTGTTTTTT.

This chain links TRBV6-5 with TRBJ2-7; D tentatively fits TRBD1 or TRBD2 (5 bases each). V gave up 0 bases and J gave up 7 bases, with 16 bases separating them. The CDR3 spans 15 residues. Per the germline V gene, CDR1 is MNHEY and CDR2 is SVGAGI. The CDR3 DNA is TGTGCCAGCAGTTACTCGGGGACGGATAGTAGGGAGCAGTACTTC. Residues: CASSYSGTDSREQYF.

The rearrangement joins TRBV19 to TRBJ1-4, with D unclear. With 4 bases removed from V and 5 bases from J, the gap between germline ends came to 11 bases. The CDR3 is 14 residues long. CDR1 is LNHDA, CDR2 SQIVND, per germline (reference sequence). The CDR3 loop is CASSKPPGNEKLFF. DNA of the CDR3: TGTGCCAGTAGTAAACCCCCTGGCAATGAAAAACTGTTTTTT.

In regard to this clone: The identical CDR3 is also encoded by other nucleotide sequences in the sample. V gene TRBV7-9 combines with J gene TRBJ2-7, with D possibly TRBD1 on 5 matching bases. CDR1 is SEHNR, CDR2 FQNEAQ, per germline (reference sequence). The CDR3 consists of 12 residues. V was shortened by 4 bases and J by 3 bases, with 7 bases between the two germline ends. CDR3 amino acids: CASSSQGYEQYF. The DNA for the CDR3 is TGTGCCAGCAGCTCTCAGGGCTACGAGCAGTACTTC. The full variable domain, completed using reference TRBV7-9 and TRBJ2-7, is DTGVSQNPRHKITKRGQNVTFRCDPISEHNRLYWYRQTLGQGPEFLTYFQNEAQLEKSRLLSDRFSAERPKGSFSTLEIQRTEQGDSAMYLCASSSQGYEQYFGPGTRLTVT.